This record covers a single T cell receptor (beta chain). What it binds is not known. Germline V CDR1 and CDR2: SGHDT, YYEEEE. V shed 3 bases and J shed 7 bases, with 16 bases lying between them. The CDR3 sequence is 15 residues long. The data stem from a study of shared clonotypes between healthy human individuals. Study as a whole: The donor pool was made up of two women and three men aged 18 to 49. Findings and caveats of the study: With few donors, the genetic and exposure-history diversity represented was limited.

Genomic DNA for unsorted samples, which was extracted with the QIAamp DNA Blood Mini kit, came from around 100 million PBMCs. The test was conducted at deep level. Using immunoSEQ multiplex PCR, the repertoire was profiled, and TCRdb retains in-frame clones only, with some absent. The table records approximately 500,000 clones, roughly 80% of them present only once. This TCR came from a woman aged 35 to 49 in good health. Some clones in this sample may be carry-over from other donors' samples. The source material was PBMCs. This chain links TRBV5-6 with TRBJ1-4; D might be TRBD1 (6 bases). CDR3 in amino acids: CASSSTGNKGEKLFF. The CDR3 bases are TGTGCCAGCAGCTCCACAGGGAACAAGGGTGAAAAACTGTTTTTT.